The rows below give T cell receptor beta chains drawn from one sample of a study of OX40 agonist ivuxolimab in advanced cancers. TCRdb keeps only in-frame clones here, not all; method: immunoSEQ multiplex PCR. Counted here are tens of thousands of clones, nearly 90% occurring once; the ten biggest clones make up around 0.19%. The input for sequencing was CD4+ or CD8+ T cells sorted from blood, taken in a trial of the OX40 agonist ivuxolimab. The origin of the receptors is an adult with an advanced solid tumor such as melanoma, head and neck, liver or kidney cancer. The CDR3 runs from the conserved cysteine through the conserved F or W. D genes are given only for firm matches. Not all rows give a size; the values are once, few, many and, for expanded clones, a class.

v_gene: TRBV18
abundance: -
j_gene: TRBJ2-6
d_gene: -
CDR3aa: CASSPDRYYGANVLTF
CDR3nt: TGTGCCAGCTCACCTGACAGATACTACGGGGCCAACGTCCTGACTTTC

v_gene: TRBV7-3
abundance: -
j_gene: TRBJ2-3
d_gene: -
CDR3aa: CASSLRGRMTDTQYF
CDR3nt: TGTGCCAGCAGCTTAAGGGGACGGATGACAGATACGCAGTATTTT

v_gene: TRBV21-1
abundance: once
j_gene: TRBJ2-1
d_gene: -
CDR3aa: CASSKGERGKSSYNEQFF
CDR3nt: TGTGCCAGCAGCAAAGGGGAGCGGGGTAAGAGCTCCTACAATGAGCAGTTCTTC

v_gene: TRBV7-2
abundance: -
j_gene: TRBJ1-5
d_gene: TRBD1
CDR3aa: CASSPGQPQPQHF
CDR3nt: TGTGCCAGCAGCCCGGGACAGCCCCAGCCCCAGCATTTT

v_gene: TRBV7-9
abundance: once
j_gene: TRBJ2-7
d_gene: TRBD2
CDR3aa: CASSVGLAVTRGYEQYF
CDR3nt: TGTGCCAGCAGCGTAGGACTAGCGGTAACAAGGGGTTACGAGCAGTACTTC

v_gene: TRBV18
abundance: -
j_gene: TRBJ1-1
d_gene: -
CDR3aa: CASSIDAENTEAFF
CDR3nt: TGTGCCAGCTCAATCGACGCGGAGAACACTGAAGCTTTCTTT

v_gene: TRBV5-1
abundance: -
j_gene: TRBJ2-1
d_gene: TRBD2
CDR3aa: CASSLALAGAYEQFF
CDR3nt: TGCGCCAGCAGCTTGGCTCTAGCGGGGGCCTATGAGCAGTTCTTC

v_gene: TRBV7-2
abundance: -
j_gene: TRBJ1-1
d_gene: -
CDR3aa: CASSKRGWTEAFF
CDR3nt: TGTGCCAGCAGCAAAAGAGGTTGGACTGAAGCTTTCTTT

v_gene: TRBV5-1
abundance: -
j_gene: TRBJ2-2
d_gene: TRBD2
CDR3aa: CASSLVGEGTGELFF
CDR3nt: TGCGCCAGCAGCTTGGTAGGGGAGGGCACCGGGGAGCTGTTTTTT

v_gene: TRBV9
abundance: -
j_gene: TRBJ1-3
d_gene: TRBD1
CDR3aa: CASSVGDSQGSGNTIYF
CDR3nt: TGTGCCAGCAGCGTAGGGGACAGTCAAGGCTCTGGAAACACCATATATTTT

v_gene: TRBV7-2
abundance: -
j_gene: TRBJ2-7
d_gene: TRBD2
CDR3aa: CASSSSGGYEQYF
CDR3nt: TGTGCCAGCAGCAGTAGCGGGGGTTACGAGCAGTACTTC

v_gene: TRBV18
abundance: -
j_gene: TRBJ1-4
d_gene: -
CDR3aa: CASSRISATNEKLFF
CDR3nt: TGTGCCAGCTCACGAATCAGCGCAACTAATGAAAAACTGTTTTTT

v_gene: TRBV29-1
abundance: -
j_gene: TRBJ1-1
d_gene: -
CDR3aa: CSVIRDRGSTEAFF
CDR3nt: TGCAGCGTTATTAGGGACCGGGGGAGCACTGAAGCTTTCTTT

v_gene: TRBV5-5
abundance: -
j_gene: TRBJ2-1
d_gene: -
CDR3aa: CASSSVGSALYNEQFF
CDR3nt: TGTGCCAGCAGCTCGGTCGGAAGCGCCCTCTACAATGAGCAGTTCTTC

v_gene: TRBV18
abundance: -
j_gene: TRBJ1-2
d_gene: -
CDR3aa: CASSPPLGTHYGYTF
CDR3nt: TGTGCCAGCTCACCACCTCTAGGAACCCACTATGGCTACACCTTC

v_gene: TRBV7-9
abundance: -
j_gene: TRBJ2-1
d_gene: TRBD2
CDR3aa: CASSPRGLAGGRYNEQFF
CDR3nt: TGTGCCAGCAGCCCCCGGGGACTAGCGGGAGGGCGCTACAATGAGCAGTTCTTC

v_gene: TRBV6-5
abundance: -
j_gene: TRBJ2-4
d_gene: TRBD2
CDR3aa: CASRVAGGPENIQYF
CDR3nt: TGTGCCAGCAGGGTAGCGGGAGGGCCGGAAAACATTCAGTACTTC

v_gene: TRBV14
abundance: few
j_gene: TRBJ1-1
d_gene: -
CDR3aa: CASSQETRGNAEAFF
CDR3nt: TGTGCCAGCAGCCAAGAAACCAGGGGTAACGCTGAAGCTTTCTTT

v_gene: TRBV28
abundance: -
j_gene: TRBJ2-3
d_gene: -
CDR3aa: CASSRPWAGYTQYF
CDR3nt: TGTGCCAGCAGCCGTCCCTGGGCGGGTTATACGCAGTATTTT

v_gene: TRBV7-9
abundance: -
j_gene: TRBJ1-1
d_gene: -
CDR3aa: CASSSRPGPGQVNTEAFF
CDR3nt: TGTGCCAGCAGCTCACGCCCCGGCCCGGGACAAGTGAACACTGAAGCTTTCTTT

v_gene: TRBV28
abundance: -
j_gene: TRBJ2-1
d_gene: TRBD2
CDR3aa: CASSLSAGGSYNEQFF
CDR3nt: TGTGCCAGCAGTTTATCCGCGGGAGGGTCCTACAATGAGCAGTTCTTC

v_gene: TRBV7-8
abundance: -
j_gene: TRBJ1-1
d_gene: -
CDR3aa: CASVLQTNTEAFF
CDR3nt: TGTGCCAGCGTACTCCAGACGAACACTGAAGCTTTCTTT

v_gene: TRBV7-9
abundance: -
j_gene: TRBJ2-1
d_gene: TRBD1
CDR3aa: CASSYQGVDEQFF
CDR3nt: TGTGCCAGCAGCTATCAGGGGGTCGATGAGCAGTTCTTC

v_gene: TRBV6-5
abundance: -
j_gene: TRBJ2-2
d_gene: -
CDR3aa: CASSFSSVRPGELFF
CDR3nt: TGTGCCAGCAGTTTCAGTTCGGTTAGGCCTGGGGAGCTGTTTTTT

v_gene: TRBV10-1
abundance: -
j_gene: TRBJ2-3
d_gene: -
CDR3aa: CARKKTLTNTDTQYF
CDR3nt: TGCGCCAGAAAGAAGACTTTGACGAACACAGATACGCAGTATTTT

v_gene: TRBV2
abundance: -
j_gene: TRBJ2-7
d_gene: -
CDR3aa: CASSVLQVYEQYF
CDR3nt: TGTGCCAGCAGTGTTCTTCAAGTCTACGAGCAGTACTTC

v_gene: TRBV12-1
abundance: -
j_gene: TRBJ2-7
d_gene: -
CDR3aa: CASSKDRVRTSGSYEQYF
CDR3nt: TGTGCCAGCAGCAAGGACAGGGTTAGGACTAGCGGTTCCTACGAGCAGTACTTC

v_gene: TRBV28
abundance: -
j_gene: TRBJ2-7
d_gene: -
CDR3aa: CASSLSGGGSYEQYF
CDR3nt: TGTGCCAGCAGTTTATCAGGGGGAGGATCCTACGAGCAGTACTTC

v_gene: TRBV28
abundance: few
j_gene: TRBJ1-5
d_gene: -
CDR3aa: CASSSISDSYSNQPQHF
CDR3nt: TGTGCCAGCAGTTCCATATCGGACAGCTATAGCAATCAGCCCCAGCATTTT

v_gene: TRBV28
abundance: few
j_gene: TRBJ1-2
d_gene: -
CDR3aa: CASMLSSNYGYTF
CDR3nt: TGTGCCAGCATGCTGTCGTCTAACTATGGCTACACCTTC

v_gene: TRBV20-1
abundance: -
j_gene: TRBJ2-3
d_gene: -
CDR3aa: CSAKRTDTQYF
CDR3nt: TGCAGTGCTAAACGCACAGATACGCAGTATTTT

v_gene: TRBV7-9
abundance: -
j_gene: TRBJ2-3
d_gene: TRBD2
CDR3aa: CASSSSGTSGGSVDTQYF
CDR3nt: TGTGCCAGCAGCTCTTCCGGGACTAGCGGGGGGAGTGTAGATACGCAGTATTTT

v_gene: TRBV11-1
abundance: -
j_gene: TRBJ1-2
d_gene: TRBD1
CDR3aa: CASSLRPGGPGYTF
CDR3nt: TGTGCCAGCAGCTTAAGGCCAGGGGGCCCTGGCTACACCTTC

v_gene: TRBV2
abundance: -
j_gene: TRBJ1-1
d_gene: -
CDR3aa: CASSRDGPGTEAFF
CDR3nt: TGTGCCAGCAGTCGGGACGGACCGGGGACTGAAGCTTTCTTT

v_gene: TRBV12-5
abundance: few
j_gene: TRBJ1-1
d_gene: -
CDR3aa: CASGLVSPDSPRTEAFF
CDR3nt: TGTGCTAGTGGTTTGGTGTCCCCAGATAGTCCCCGCACTGAAGCTTTCTTT